These 10 T cell receptor beta chains were sequenced from one sample in a study of blood T cell repertoires in COVID-19. The assay was immunoSEQ multiplex PCR, and TCRdb's table has in-frame clones only and misses some. This table has over 60,000 clones, approximately 85% appearing once. The sample consisted of peripheral blood. The receptors were gathered from an elderly woman with active or convalescent COVID-19.

This chain uses TRBV5-4 with TRBJ1-5; tentatively, D is TRBD1 (6 bases). The CDR3 runs to 15 residues. CDR1 SGHNT and CDR2 YYREEE come from the germline V gene (reference sequence). V shed 3 bases and J shed 0 bases, with 10 bases lying between them. The CDR3 here is CASSSGANSNQPQHF. In nucleotides, the CDR3 is TGTGCCAGCAGCTCAGGGGCGAATAGCAATCAGCCCCAGCATTTT.

This chain joins TRBV28 and TRBJ1-1; TRBD1 matches 11 bases. The length of the CDR3 is 15 residues. CDR1 is MDHEN, CDR2 SYDVKM, per germline. After removal of 5 bases from V and 3 bases from J, the junction contained 5 bases not matched to a gene. The CDR3 region is CASSPRTGGYTEAFF. CDR3 DNA: TGTGCCAGCAGTCCCCGGACAGGGGGCTACACTGAAGCTTTCTTT.

This chain uses TRBV28 with TRBJ1-4; D is possibly TRBD1 (6 bases). The CDR3 runs to 13 residues. In germline, CDR1 is MDHEN, CDR2 SYDVKM. The V end was cut by 3 bases, the J end by 7 bases, with 9 bases between. CDR3 nucleotides: TGTGCCAGCAGTTTGCAGGGGAGTGAAAAACTGTTTTTT. Translating it yields CASSLQGSEKLFF.

This chain joins TRBV7-6 and TRBJ2-3; 12 nucleotides match TRBD1. The length of the CDR3 is 16 residues. V shed 1 base and J 4 bases; nucleotides not matched to a gene: 3. Germline V lookup: CDR1 SGHVS, CDR2 FNYEAQ. CDR3 loop: CASSLDGTGGSDTQYF. DNA of the CDR3: TGTGCCAGCAGCTTAGACGGGACAGGGGGCTCAGATACGCAGTATTTT. Based on the CDR3 plus reference TRBV7-6 and TRBJ2-3, the full variable domain is GAGVSQSPRYKVTKRGQDVALRCDPISGHVSLYWYRQALGQGPEFLTYFNYEAQQDKSGLPNDRFSAERPEGSISTLTIQRTEQRDSAMYRCASSLDGTGGSDTQYFGPGTRLTVL.

V is TRBV6-2 or TRBV6-3 and J is TRBJ2-1, with a tentative D call TRBD1 (6 bases). Germline CDR1 reads MNHEY; CDR2 reads SVGEGT. The CDR3 length is 15 residues. V lost 5 bases and J lost 5, with 16 bases in between. This chain's CDR3 is CASSPIGGQNNEQFF. For the CDR3, the DNA is TGTGCCAGCAGTCCCATAGGTGGACAGAACAATGAGCAGTTCTTC.

The chain has TRBV9 and TRBJ2-2, with 8 bases lining up with TRBD2. Losses at the gene ends were 0 bases for V and 7 bases for J; bases not matched to a gene: 2. Germline V CDR1 and CDR2: SGDLS, YYNGEE. The CDR3 consists of 14 residues. As DNA, the CDR3 is TGTGCCAGCAGCGTAGTAAGCGGGGGCGGGGAGCTGTTTTTT. This translates into CASSVVSGGGELFF.

CDR3 DNA sequence: TGTGCCAGCAGTGGGACTAGCGGGGGGGCTTCCTACGAGCAGTACTTC. This codes for CASSGTSGGASYEQYF. The rearrangement uses TRBV2 and TRBJ2-7, with 15 bases matching TRBD2. The germline gives CDR1 SNHLY, CDR2 FYNNEI. This CDR3 has 16 residues. Losses at the gene ends were 4 bases for V and 1 base for J; bases not matched to a gene: 2.

V usage is TRBV15 and J usage is TRBJ1-2; a possible D gene is TRBD1 (6 bases). From germline, CDR1 is LNHNV and CDR2 YYDKDF (reference sequence). V lost 0 bases and J lost 5, with 19 bases in between. There are 17 residues in the CDR3. CDR3 loop: CATSRDRGGRALYGYTF. The CDR3 DNA follows: TGTGCCACCAGCAGAGATCGGGGGGGCAGGGCACTTTATGGCTACACCTTC.

V usage is TRBV28 and J usage is TRBJ1-2; the D is unclear. Trimming pared 2 bases from V and 4 bases from J, leaving 8 bases between. Germline CDR1 MDHEN, CDR2 SYDVKM. CDR3 length: 13 amino acids. The DNA of the CDR3 is TGTGCCAGCAGTTTAGGGCAGTCCTATGGCTACACCTTC. As protein: CASSLGQSYGYTF.

The rearrangement joins TRBV10-1 to TRBJ1-2, with D possibly TRBD1 on 6 matching bases. V was shortened by 6 bases and J by 3 bases, with 14 bases between the two germline ends. Germline V CDR1 and CDR2: WNHNN, SYGVQD (reference sequence). CDR3 size: 14 residues. CDR3 protein: CASRPPQGHYGYTF. Written as DNA, the CDR3 is TGCGCCAGCAGGCCCCCACAGGGCCACTATGGCTACACCTTC.